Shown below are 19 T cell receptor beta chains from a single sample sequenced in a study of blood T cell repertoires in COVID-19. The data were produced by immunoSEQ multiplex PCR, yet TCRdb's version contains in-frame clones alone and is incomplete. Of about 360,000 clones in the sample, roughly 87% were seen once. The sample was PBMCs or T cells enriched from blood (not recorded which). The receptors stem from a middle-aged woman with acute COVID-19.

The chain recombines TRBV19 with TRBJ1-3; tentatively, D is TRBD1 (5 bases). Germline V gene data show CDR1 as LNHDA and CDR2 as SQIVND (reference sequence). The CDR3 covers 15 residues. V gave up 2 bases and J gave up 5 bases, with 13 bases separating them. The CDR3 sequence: CASSISPGSRNTIYF. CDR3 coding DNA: TGTGCCAGTAGTATAAGTCCAGGGTCAAGAAACACCATATATTTT.

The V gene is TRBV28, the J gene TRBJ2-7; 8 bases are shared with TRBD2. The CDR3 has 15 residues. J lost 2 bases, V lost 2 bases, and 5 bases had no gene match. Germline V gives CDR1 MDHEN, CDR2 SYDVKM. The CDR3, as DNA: TGTGCCAGCAGTTTACGGGGGGGGGCCCCCTACGAGCAGTACTTC. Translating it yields CASSLRGGAPYEQYF.

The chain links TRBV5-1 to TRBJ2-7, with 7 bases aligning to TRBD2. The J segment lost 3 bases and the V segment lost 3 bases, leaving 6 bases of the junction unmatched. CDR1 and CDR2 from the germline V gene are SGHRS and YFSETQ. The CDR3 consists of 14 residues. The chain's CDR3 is CASSWTSFSYEQYF. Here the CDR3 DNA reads TGCGCCAGCAGCTGGACTAGTTTTAGCTACGAGCAGTACTTC.

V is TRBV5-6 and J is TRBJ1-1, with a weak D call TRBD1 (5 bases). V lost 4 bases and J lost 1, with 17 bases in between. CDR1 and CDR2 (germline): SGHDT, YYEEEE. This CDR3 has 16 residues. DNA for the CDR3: TGTGCCAGCAGCCCTGTCGGGGGGGAAAAGAACACTGAAGCTTTCTTT. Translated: CASSPVGGEKNTEAFF.

The CDR3 DNA reads TGTGCCAGCAGCTTTGGGCTAGCGAGAACCAACGAGCAGTACTTC. Translating gives CASSFGLARTNEQYF. This chain uses TRBV5-8 with TRBJ2-7; D may be TRBD2 (6 bases). Germline CDR1 SGHTS, CDR2 YDEGEE. V was cut by 2 bases and J by 5 bases, with 17 bases left in between. This CDR3 has 15 amino acids.

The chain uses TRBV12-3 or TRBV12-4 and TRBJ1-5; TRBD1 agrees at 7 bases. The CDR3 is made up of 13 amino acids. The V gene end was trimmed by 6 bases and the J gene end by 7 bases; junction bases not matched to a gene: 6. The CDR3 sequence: CASSRQGVQPQHF. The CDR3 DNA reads TGTGCCAGCAGCCGACAGGGAGTACAGCCCCAGCATTTT.

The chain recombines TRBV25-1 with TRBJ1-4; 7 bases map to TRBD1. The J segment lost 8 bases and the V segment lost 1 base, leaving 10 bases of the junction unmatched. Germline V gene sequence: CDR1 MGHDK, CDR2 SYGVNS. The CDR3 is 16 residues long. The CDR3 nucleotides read TGTGCCAGCAGTGAATGGGGAGGACAGGTTGGCGAAAAACTGTTTTTT. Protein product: CASSEWGGQVGEKLFF. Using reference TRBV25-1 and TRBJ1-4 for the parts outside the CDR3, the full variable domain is EADIYQTPRYLVIGTGKKITLECSQTMGHDKMYWYQQDPGMELHLIHYSYGVNSTEKGDLSSESTVSRIRTEHFPLTLESARPSHTSQYLCASSEWGGQVGEKLFFGSGTQLSVL.

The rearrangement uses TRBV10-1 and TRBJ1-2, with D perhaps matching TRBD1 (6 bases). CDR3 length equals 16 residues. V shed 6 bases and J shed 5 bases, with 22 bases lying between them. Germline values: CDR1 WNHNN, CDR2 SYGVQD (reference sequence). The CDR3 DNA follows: TGCGCCAGCAGAGCGACCAGGGGAGGGGGGGGATATGGCTACACCTTC. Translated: CASRATRGGGGYGYTF.

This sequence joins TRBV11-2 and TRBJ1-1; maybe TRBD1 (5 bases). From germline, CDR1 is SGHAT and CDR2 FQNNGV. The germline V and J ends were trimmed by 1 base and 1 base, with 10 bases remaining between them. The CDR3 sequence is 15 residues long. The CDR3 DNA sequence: TGTGCCAGCAGCTTAGGCCGGACACAGAACACTGAAGCTTTCTTT. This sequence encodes CASSLGRTQNTEAFF.

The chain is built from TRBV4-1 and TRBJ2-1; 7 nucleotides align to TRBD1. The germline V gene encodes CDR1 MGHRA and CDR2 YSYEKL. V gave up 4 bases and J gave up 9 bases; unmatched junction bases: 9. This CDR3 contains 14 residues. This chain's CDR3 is CASSRGQVVFEQFF. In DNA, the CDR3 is TGCGCCAGCAGCCGCGGACAGGTTGTTTTTGAGCAGTTCTTC.

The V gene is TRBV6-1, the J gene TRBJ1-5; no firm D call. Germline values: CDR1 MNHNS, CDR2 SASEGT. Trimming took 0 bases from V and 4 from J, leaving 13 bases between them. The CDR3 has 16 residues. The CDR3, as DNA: TGTGCCAGCAGTGAAGCTCCGAGGGTTTGGAATCAGCCCCAGCATTTT. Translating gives CASSEAPRVWNQPQHF.

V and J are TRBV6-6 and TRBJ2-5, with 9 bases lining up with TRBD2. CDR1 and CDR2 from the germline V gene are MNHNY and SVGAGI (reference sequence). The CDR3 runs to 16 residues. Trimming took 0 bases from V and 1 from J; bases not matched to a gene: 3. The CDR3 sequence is CASSYSSGGSQETQYF. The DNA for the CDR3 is TGTGCCAGCAGTTACTCTAGCGGGGGAAGCCAAGAGACCCAGTACTTC.

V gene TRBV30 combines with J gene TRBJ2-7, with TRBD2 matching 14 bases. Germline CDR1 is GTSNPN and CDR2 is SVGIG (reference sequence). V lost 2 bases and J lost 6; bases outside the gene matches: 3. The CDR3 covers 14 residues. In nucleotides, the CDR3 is TGTGCCTGGAGTAGACTAGCGGGGGGGACCGAGCAGTACTTC. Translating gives CAWSRLAGGTEQYF.

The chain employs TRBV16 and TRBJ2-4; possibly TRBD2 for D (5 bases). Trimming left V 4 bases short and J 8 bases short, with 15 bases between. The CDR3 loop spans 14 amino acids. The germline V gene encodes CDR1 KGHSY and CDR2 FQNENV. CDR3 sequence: CASSPQAEGHIQYF. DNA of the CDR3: TGTGCCAGCAGCCCGCAGGCAGAGGGTCACATTCAGTACTTC.

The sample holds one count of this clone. The chain's CDR3 is CAWTLGGERREQFF. The CDR3 DNA is TGTGCCTGGACTCTAGGCGGGGAGAGGCGTGAGCAGTTCTTC. The chain joins TRBV30 to TRBJ2-1, with a possible D match to TRBD2 (6 bases). Looked up from germline, CDR1 is GTSNPN and CDR2 is SVGIG (reference sequence). The CDR3 runs to 14 residues. V dropped 4 bases and J dropped 9 bases, with 19 bases sitting between them.

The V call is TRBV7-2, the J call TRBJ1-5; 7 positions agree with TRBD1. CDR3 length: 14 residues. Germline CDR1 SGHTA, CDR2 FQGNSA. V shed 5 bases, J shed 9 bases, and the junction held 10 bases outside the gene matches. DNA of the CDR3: TGTGCCAGCAGCAGGGACAGCTTTGAGTTGCCCCAGCATTTT. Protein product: CASSRDSFELPQHF.

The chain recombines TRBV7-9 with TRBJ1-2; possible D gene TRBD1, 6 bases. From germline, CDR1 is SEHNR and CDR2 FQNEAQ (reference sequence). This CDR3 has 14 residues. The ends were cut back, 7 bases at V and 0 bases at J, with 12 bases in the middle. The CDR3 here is CASIAGASNYGYTF. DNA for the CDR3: TGTGCCAGCATTGCGGGGGCCTCTAACTATGGCTACACCTTC.

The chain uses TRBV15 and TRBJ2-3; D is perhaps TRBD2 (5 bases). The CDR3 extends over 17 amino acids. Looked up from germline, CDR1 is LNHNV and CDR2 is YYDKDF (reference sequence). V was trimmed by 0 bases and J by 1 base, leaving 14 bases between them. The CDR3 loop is CATSRDRLLAGTDTQYF. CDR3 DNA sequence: TGTGCCACCAGCAGAGATCGTCTGCTAGCCGGCACAGATACGCAGTATTTT.

CDR3 sequence: CASSQSDSVRNGYTF. DNA of the CDR3: TGCGCCAGCAGCCAGTCGGACAGTGTTAGGAATGGCTACACCTTC. The gene calls are TRBV4-1 and TRBJ1-2; tentative D call: TRBD1 (6 bases). CDR1 is MGHRA and CDR2 is YSYEKL in the germline V gene. The CDR3 has 15 amino acids. V shed 3 bases and J shed 6 bases, with 17 bases lying between them.